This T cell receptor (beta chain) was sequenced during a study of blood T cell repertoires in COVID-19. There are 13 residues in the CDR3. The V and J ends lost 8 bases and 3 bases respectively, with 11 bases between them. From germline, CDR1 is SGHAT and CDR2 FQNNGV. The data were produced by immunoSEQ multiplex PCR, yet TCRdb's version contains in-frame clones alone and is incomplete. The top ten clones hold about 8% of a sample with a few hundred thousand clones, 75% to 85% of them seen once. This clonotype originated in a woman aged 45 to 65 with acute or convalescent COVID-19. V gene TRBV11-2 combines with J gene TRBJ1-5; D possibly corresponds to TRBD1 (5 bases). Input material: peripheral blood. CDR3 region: CASSGEINQPQHF. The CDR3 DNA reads TGTGCCAGCTCGGGGGAGATCAATCAGCCCCAGCATTTT. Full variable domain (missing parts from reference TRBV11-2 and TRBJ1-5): EAGVAQSPRYKIIEKRQSVAFWCNPISGHATLYWYQQILGQGPKLLIQFQNNGVVDDSQLPKDRFSAERLKGVDSTLKIQPAKLEDSAVYLCASSGEINQPQHFGDGTRLSIL.